The 3 T cell receptor beta chains in this list originate from one sample, sequenced in a study of T-cell memory formation after mild COVID-19. TCRdb re-called the 5' RACE reads with MiXCR, one entry per CDR3 protein. The sample lists some 57,000 distinct CDR3 sequences, roughly an eighth occurring once. Specimen: PBMCs or a T cell subset sorted from them (not recorded which). These receptor sequences come from a man aged 18 to 35 who had mild COVID-19 (a few samples of this study predate the infection). Cell type and time point are not known.

This clonotype was found many times. The rearrangement links TRBV9 to TRBJ2-1; possibly TRBD1 for D (7 bases). The V end lost 0 bases, the J end lost 6 bases, and 16 bases lay between the germline ends. The CDR3 totals 16 residues. The V gene's germline CDR1 is SGDLS and CDR2 YYNGEE. For the CDR3, the DNA is TGTGCCAGCAGCGTAGGCGGCAGGGGGGTCTCCAATGAGCAGTTCTTC. Translated, it gives CASSVGGRGVSNEQFF.

This clonotype was seen more than once but under ten times. The rearrangement joins TRBV20-1 to TRBJ1-3; tentatively, D is TRBD1 (6 bases). The germline gives CDR1 DFQATT, CDR2 SNEGSKA (reference sequence). The CDR3 sequence is 13 residues long. Trimming pared 4 bases from V and 4 bases from J, leaving 11 bases between. The CDR3 sequence: CSATQGSGNTIYF. The CDR3 nucleotides are TGCAGTGCTACACAGGGTTCGGGAAACACCATATATTTT.

This clonotype has more than one count but fewer than ten. V usage is TRBV7-3 and J usage is TRBJ2-7, with D possibly matching TRBD1 (5 bases). V shed 6 bases and J shed 3 bases, with 9 bases lying between them. The CDR3 has 12 amino acids. CDR1 and CDR2 (germline): SGHTA, FQGTGA. CDR3 coding DNA: TGTGCCAGCAGTTGGGGCCGCTACGAGCAGTACGTC. This codes for CASSWGRYEQYV.